This passage covers 4 T cell receptor beta chains from one sample sequenced in a study of blood T cell repertoires in COVID-19. Clones were sequenced by immunoSEQ multiplex PCR, and TCRdb holds only the in-frame ones, with some missing. Of about 180,000 clones in the sample, 80% to 90% were seen once. The sequencing sample was made of peripheral blood. The receptor set was obtained from a man between 45 and 60 years old with active or convalescent COVID-19.

The V call is TRBV11-3, the J call TRBJ2-5; weak D call: TRBD2 (7 bases). This CDR3 region has 14 residues. Trimming took off 4 bases at V and 2 bases at J, with 11 bases between the two ends. CDR1 is SGHNT and CDR2 is YENEEA in the germline V gene. The CDR3 region has the DNA TGTGCCAGCAGCTCGGGGGGCAGTCAAGAGACCCAGTACTTC. Encoded protein: CASSSGGSQETQYF.

This clone was found once. The genes are TRBV11-2 and TRBJ2-4; 12 bases match TRBD2. CDR1 and CDR2 (germline): SGHAT, FQNNGV. The trim removed 8 bases at V and 0 bases at J, leaving 14 bases unmatched. The length of the CDR3 is 19 residues. CDR3 coding DNA: TGTGCCAGCCAACCAGGGCTAGCGGGGGGGGTCTTAGCCAAAAACATTCAGTACTTC. Translated, it gives CASQPGLAGGVLAKNIQYF.

This chain connects TRBV7-3 to TRBJ2-5; weak D call: TRBD1 (6 bases). CDR1 and CDR2 from the germline V gene are SGHTA and FQGTGA. This CDR3 has 13 amino acids. V lost 6 bases to trimming and J lost 5 bases, with 13 bases between them. The CDR3 bases are TGTGCCAGCAGTCAACAGGGAAAGGAGACCCAGTACTTC. It translates to CASSQQGKETQYF. Drawing the rest from reference TRBV7-3 and TRBJ2-5, the complete variable domain is GAGVSQTPSNKVTEKGKYVELRCDPISGHTALYWYRQSLGQGPEFLIYFQGTGAADDSGLPNDRFFAVRPEGSVSTLKIQRTERGDSAVYLCASSQQGKETQYFGPGTRLLVL.

This chain links TRBV9 with TRBJ1-2; 7 bases are a match to TRBD1. The V segment lost 5 bases and the J segment 1 base; nucleotides outside the gene matches: 8. From germline, CDR1 is SGDLS and CDR2 YYNGEE. This CDR3 is 15 amino acids long. The CDR3 loop reads CASRRSGTDNYGYTF. The CDR3 DNA reads as TGTGCCAGCAGGCGGTCGGGGACAGATAACTATGGCTACACCTTC.